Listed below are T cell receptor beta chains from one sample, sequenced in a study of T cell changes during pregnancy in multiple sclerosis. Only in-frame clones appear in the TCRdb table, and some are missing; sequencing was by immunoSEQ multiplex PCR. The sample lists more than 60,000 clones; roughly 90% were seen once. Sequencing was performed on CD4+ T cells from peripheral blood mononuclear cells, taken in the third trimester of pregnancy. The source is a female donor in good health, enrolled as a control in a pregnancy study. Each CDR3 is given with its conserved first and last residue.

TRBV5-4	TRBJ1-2	CASSPSSGTGGNYGYTF
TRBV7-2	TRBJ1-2	CASSLARDNYGYTF
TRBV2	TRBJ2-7	CASLSGGTYEQYF
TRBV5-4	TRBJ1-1	CASSLAGSAEAFF
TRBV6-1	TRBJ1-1	CASSELAPPEAFF
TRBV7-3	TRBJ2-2	CASSPTTTNTGELFF
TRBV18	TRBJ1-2	CASSPPGAGVYGYTF
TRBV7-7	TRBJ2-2	CASSLVAGEFTGELFF
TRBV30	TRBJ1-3	CAWYLDSGNTIYF
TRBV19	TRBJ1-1	CASSTQTGVGEAFF
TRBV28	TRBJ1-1	CASRDNYRDRGRGNTEAFF
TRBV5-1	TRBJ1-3	CASSLHPTGSGNTIYF
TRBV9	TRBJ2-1	CASSVGISGGSSYNEQFF
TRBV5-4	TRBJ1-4	CASSSAGATNEKLFF
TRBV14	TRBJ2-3	CASSQRRLAGGTDTQYF
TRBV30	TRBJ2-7	CAWSRTAPYEQYF
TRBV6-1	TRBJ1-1	CASSEEGSTEAFF
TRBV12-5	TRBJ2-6	CASGLAGGSGANVLTF
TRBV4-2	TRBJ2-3	CASSRWLADTQYF
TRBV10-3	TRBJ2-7	CAISNGGLSSYEQYF
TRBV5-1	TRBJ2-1	CASSLVGGVNEQFF
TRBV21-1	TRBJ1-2	CASSTYRVTDGYTF
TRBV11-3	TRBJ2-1	CASSFGTVYNEQFF
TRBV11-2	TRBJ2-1	CASSLRGGRDEQFF
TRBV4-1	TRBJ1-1	CASRLEGPGVGTEAFF
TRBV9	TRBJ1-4	CASSGDREGEKLFF
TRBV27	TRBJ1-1	CASSFPGKNTEAFF
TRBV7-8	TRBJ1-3	CASSSDSHSGNTIYF
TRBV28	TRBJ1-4	CASSLAGQRGSEKLFF
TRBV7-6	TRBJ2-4	CASSQGVENIQYF
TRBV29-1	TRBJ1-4	CSVGVGGVNEKLFF
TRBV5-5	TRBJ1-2	CASSLAGNYGYTF
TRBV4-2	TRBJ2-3	CASSQHDRDQPTDTQYF
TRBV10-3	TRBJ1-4	CAISDTTTTNEKLFF
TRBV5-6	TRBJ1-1	CASSSGLRNAEAFF
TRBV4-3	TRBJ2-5	CASSQDLRGTQYF
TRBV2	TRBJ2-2	CASSVGTANTGELFF
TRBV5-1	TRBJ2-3	CASSLERGGRDTQYF
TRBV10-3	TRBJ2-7	CAIRETGGHEQYF
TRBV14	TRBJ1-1	CASSPQGMNTEAFF
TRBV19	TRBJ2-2	CASSMGGGVNTGELFF
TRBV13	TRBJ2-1	CASSLANVLVDEQFF
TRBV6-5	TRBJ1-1	CASSYDRRNTEAFF
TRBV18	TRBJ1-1	CASSPPGQMNTEAFF
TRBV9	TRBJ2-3	CASSPVGGAGGTDTQYF
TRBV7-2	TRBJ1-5	CASSFGVTEPQHF
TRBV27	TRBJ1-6	CASSLSSRVLSPLHF
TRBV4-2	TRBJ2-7	CASSRGGDSYEQYF
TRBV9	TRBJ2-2	CASSVWDGEFTGELFF
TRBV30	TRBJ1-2	CAWSVQLEGYTF
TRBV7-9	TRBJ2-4	CASSTPLFGALWAKNIQYF
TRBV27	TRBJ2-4	CASKSQGNWNIQYF
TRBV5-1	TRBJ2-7	CASSLGGGGLTYEQYF
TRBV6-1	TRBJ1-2	CASRGGTGHVYGYTF
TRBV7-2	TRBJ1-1	CASRFAAPNTEAFF
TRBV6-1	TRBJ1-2	CASSEAQVGYGYTF
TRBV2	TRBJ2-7	CASSRQGPYEQYF
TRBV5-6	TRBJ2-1	CASSLGLAGPMGQFF
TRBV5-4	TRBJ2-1	CASSLGGGSLYNEQFF